Included here is one TCR beta chain sequence, with context. Germline lookup yields CDR1 MDHEN and CDR2 SYDVKM. The V and J ends lost 3 bases and 6 bases, in that order; junction bases with no gene match: 5. CDR3 length: 15 residues. The sample is drawn from a study of blood T cells in healthy people across ages. Next came a second PCR, run for about 6 to 11 cycles, which used a sample-barcoded 5' primer along with a J-beta primer mix. MiXCR, applied by TCRdb to the 5' RACE reads, yields one record per CDR3 protein. The sample holds under 1,000,000 distinct CDR3 sequences, 46% seen once. Sequenced: blood. This sequence was found in an older man in good health. V usage is TRBV28 and J usage is TRBJ1-5; 10 nucleotides match TRBD1. As DNA, the CDR3 is TGTGCCAGCAGTTTGGGACAGGGGATGGGTCAGCCCCAGCATTTT. Protein: CASSLGQGMGQPQHF.